The 10 T cell receptor beta chains below come from one sample, sequenced in a study of blood T cell repertoires in COVID-19 (dated by TCRdb to 2019 to 2021). Library creation used the immunoSEQ multiplex PCR assay. TCRdb obtained this table from immuneACCESS and retained in-frame rearrangements with V and J assigned. These tables miss some clones; where compared with another copy, unresolved V genes account for less than half of the shortfall, and the remainder is unexplained. The sample table shows 650,000 to 800,000 clones, and 90% are seen once. More than 0.25% of the sample is held by the ten biggest clonotypes. The sample was peripheral blood. The receptor set was obtained from a woman aged 18-35 years with acute or convalescent COVID-19.

The chain uses TRBV2 and TRBJ2-6; 8 bases fit TRBD1. This CDR3 has 16 amino acids. With V trimmed by 8 bases and J by 4 bases, 10 bases remained unmatched. CDR1 is SNHLY and CDR2 is FYNNEI in the germline V gene. The CDR3 coding sequence is TGTGCCAGCGGTGGCAGGGGGCGCAAAGGGGCCAACGTCCTGACTTTC. Protein: CASGGRGRKGANVLTF.

The gene calls are TRBV19 and TRBJ1-2; a weak D match, TRBD1 (6 bases). The CDR3 has 14 residues. Germline values: CDR1 LNHDA, CDR2 SQIVND (reference sequence). The V end lost 5 bases, the J end lost 4 bases, and 14 bases lay between the germline ends. CDR3 loop: CASSWDTDGYGYTF. The CDR3 bases are TGTGCCAGTAGTTGGGACACCGACGGCTATGGCTACACCTTC.

DNA for the CDR3: TGTGCCAGTAGTATAACCGGACTCTACAATGAGCAGTTCTTC. Translated, it gives CASSITGLYNEQFF. The rearrangement joins TRBV19 to TRBJ2-1, with TRBD2 as a possible D gene (5 bases). V was shortened by 2 bases and J by 3 bases, with 8 bases between the two germline ends. This CDR3 contains 14 residues. Germline values: CDR1 LNHDA, CDR2 SQIVND (reference sequence).

The rearrangement uses TRBV7-2 and TRBJ2-7, with 7 bases identical to TRBD2. This CDR3 has 15 residues. CDR1 is SGHTA and CDR2 is FQGNSA in the germline V gene. With V trimmed by 3 bases and J by 3 bases, 8 bases remained unmatched. The CDR3 nucleotides are TGTGCCAGCAGCTTTTCGCGCGGGGGTTACTACGAGCAGTACTTC. Translation: CASSFSRGGYYEQYF. Drawing the rest from reference TRBV7-2 and TRBJ2-7, the complete variable domain is GAGVSQSPSNKVTEKGKDVELRCDPISGHTALYWYRQSLGQGLEFLIYFQGNSAPDKSGLPSDRFSAERTGGSVSTLTIQRTQQEDSAVYLCASSFSRGGYYEQYFGPGTRLTVT.

V usage is TRBV3-1 (or the pseudogene TRBV3-2) and J usage is TRBJ1-6; TRBD1 might be the D (6 bases). The CDR3 runs 16 residues. Trimming stripped 2 bases from V and 3 bases from J, with 11 bases between. Germline V CDR1 and CDR2: LGHDT, YNNKEL (reference sequence). CDR3 in amino acids: CASSQNRVLYNSPLHF. In DNA, the CDR3 is TGTGCCAGCAGCCAAAACAGGGTCCTCTATAATTCACCCCTCCACTTT.

CDR3 in DNA: TGCGCCAGCAGCTTGCCATCTCAGGGAGGTGAAGCTTTCTTT. It is translated as CASSLPSQGGEAFF. V usage is TRBV5-1 and J usage is TRBJ1-1, with a possible D match to TRBD1 (5 bases). Looked up from germline, CDR1 is SGHRS and CDR2 is YFSETQ. Trimming removed 1 base from V and 7 bases from J, with 14 bases in between. CDR3 length: 14 residues.

This clone showed up just once. The rearrangement uses TRBV27 and TRBJ1-2; D not resolved. With 5 bases removed from V and 7 bases from J, the gap between germline ends came to 14 bases. The CDR3 contains 13 residues. Germline V gene lookup returns CDR1 MNHEY and CDR2 SMNVEV (reference sequence). CDR3 DNA sequence: TGTGCCAGCAGTGGTGACAATATCGGTGGCTACACCTTC. Amino acid sequence: CASSGDNIGGYTF.

In this sample, this clone turned up once. The V call is TRBV12-3 or TRBV12-4, the J call TRBJ1-1, with D unresolved. The CDR3 totals 11 residues. V was cut by 3 bases and J by 10 bases, with 9 bases left in between. CDR3: CASSFGGRAFF. The CDR3 DNA is TGTGCCAGCAGTTTCGGAGGGCGAGCTTTCTTT.

The chain combines TRBV5-6 with TRBJ1-2; 12 bases match TRBD1. Germline V gene data show CDR1 as SGHDT and CDR2 as YYEEEE. The CDR3 length is 14 residues. J was trimmed by 8 bases and V by 4 bases; bases with no gene match: 6. The chain's CDR3 is CASSGGQGAQGYTF. The CDR3 nucleotides read TGTGCCAGCAGCGGGGGACAGGGGGCGCAGGGCTACACCTTC. Based on the CDR3 plus reference TRBV5-6 and TRBJ1-2, the full variable domain is DAGVTQSPTHLIKTRGQQVTLRCSPKSGHDTVSWYQQALGQGPQFIFQYYEEEERQRGNFPDRFSGHQFPNYSSELNVNALLLGDSALYLCASSGGQGAQGYTFGSGTRLTVV.

The chain employs TRBV9 and TRBJ1-5, with D maybe TRBD1 (5 bases). CDR1 SGDLS and CDR2 YYNGEE come from the germline V gene. Trimming stripped 0 bases from V and 1 base from J, with 8 bases between. The CDR3 loop spans 15 amino acids. This CDR3 reads CASSVGQTSNQPQHF. CDR3 DNA: TGTGCCAGCAGCGTAGGACAGACCAGCAATCAGCCCCAGCATTTT.